Below are 24 T cell receptor beta chains sequenced from a single sample in a study of vaccination and CD4 T cells after COVID-19. These receptors' antigens are unknown. Treatment given: approximately 11-day PBMC culture with coronavirus spike peptide pools or control peptides (ViraFEST assay). The Oncomine TCR Beta short-read assay sequenced DNA from cultured CD4+ T cells. Using its own MiXCR run on the PCR reads, TCRdb lists one record per CDR3 protein. The repertoire has more than 13,000 distinct CDR3 sequences, approximately 55% of them found once; the top ten carry about 4.5%. This material consisted of CD4+ T cells from blood, cultured in vitro, taken before SARS-CoV-2 vaccination. Every receptor here comes from a human donor who had recovered from COVID-19.

The chain recombines TRBV7-2 with TRBJ2-2; 8 nucleotides line up with TRBD1. This CDR3 comprises 15 residues. J lost 5 bases, V lost 5 bases, and 7 bases had no gene match. From germline, CDR1 is SGHTA and CDR2 FQGNSA. The CDR3 is CASSARTGSTGELFF. The CDR3 region has the DNA TGTGCCAGCAGCGCCCGGACAGGGTCGACCGGGGAGCTGTTTTTT.

The chain uses TRBV19 and TRBJ1-2; D gene uncertain. V lost 3 bases, J lost 3 bases, and 11 bases lay in between. The CDR3 sequence is 14 residues long. CDR1 is LNHDA, CDR2 SQIVND, per germline (reference sequence). The CDR3, as DNA: TGTGCCAGTAGTATCTGGGGAAGGGACTATGGCTACACCTTC. Its protein product is CASSIWGRDYGYTF.

The rearrangement uses TRBV20-1 and TRBJ1-1; D call uncertain. Germline assignment: CDR1 DFQATT and CDR2 SNEGSKA (reference sequence). This CDR3 region has 13 residues. CDR3 sequence reads: CSAGPGIKTEAFF. CDR3 nucleotide sequence: TGCAGCGCCGGTCCGGGCATAAAGACTGAAGCTTTCTTT.

The gene calls are TRBV5-1 and TRBJ1-2; the D is unclear. CDR3 length: 15 amino acids. From germline, CDR1 is SGHRS and CDR2 YFSETQ. The V end was cut by 2 bases, the J end by 8 bases, with 19 bases between. The CDR3 here is CASSFMGVAGAGYTF. The CDR3, as DNA: TGCGCCAGCAGCTTTATGGGAGTGGCAGGAGCCGGCTACACCTTC. Complete variable domain (other parts from reference TRBV5-1 and TRBJ1-2): KAGVTQTPRYLIKTRGQQVTLSCSPISGHRSVSWYQQTPGQGLQFLFEYFSETQRNKGNFPGRFSGRQFSNSRSEMNVSTLELGDSALYLCASSFMGVAGAGYTFGSGTRLTVV.

This chain connects TRBV2 to TRBJ2-3; the match to TRBD1 covers 9 bases. The ends lost 7 bases at V and 2 bases at J; junction bases unmatched: 7. CDR1 and CDR2 (germline): SNHLY, FYNNEI. The CDR3 is 15 residues long. The CDR3 here is CASTRTGASTDTQYF. The CDR3 DNA follows: TGTGCCAGCACCAGGACAGGGGCCTCCACAGATACGCAGTATTTT.

The chain combines TRBV20-1 with TRBJ2-3, with D tentatively TRBD1 (6 bases). The CDR3 has 15 residues. Germline CDR1 reads DFQATT; CDR2 reads SNEGSKA (reference sequence). V shed 2 bases and J shed 8 bases, with 20 bases lying between them. In DNA form, the CDR3 reads TGCAGTGCTAGACCTTCAGAGGGGAGACAGGCTACGCAGTATTTT. It is translated as CSARPSEGRQATQYF.

This clonotype was observed a handful of times. The genes are TRBV6-1 and TRBJ1-6; a possible D gene is TRBD1 (6 bases). The CDR3 is 16 amino acids. V lost 6 bases and J 0 bases, leaving 12 bases between the germline ends. Germline V gives CDR1 MNHNS, CDR2 SASEGT. The CDR3 protein is CASRKTGSSYNSPLHF. CDR3 bases: TGTGCCAGCAGAAAAACAGGGAGCTCCTATAATTCACCCCTCCACTTT.

The chain has TRBV7-9 and TRBJ1-2, with D unresolved. In germline, CDR1 is SEHNR, CDR2 FQNEAQ (reference sequence). V lost 2 bases and J 4 bases, leaving 5 bases between the germline ends. CDR3 length: 12 residues. The CDR3, as DNA: TGTGCCAGCAGCTTAAGGTCCTATGGCTACACCTTC. Protein sequence: CASSLRSYGYTF.

The chain uses TRBV7-8 and TRBJ2-4; 7 bases fit TRBD2. CDR1 SGHVS and CDR2 FQNEAQ come from the germline V gene. The CDR3 loop spans 16 amino acids. V was pared by 5 bases and J by 4 bases, with 11 bases of the junction left unmatched. The CDR3 nucleotides are TGTGCCAGCAGCCATGGCGCGGGAGTATTAAAAAACATTCAGTACTTC. Residues: CASSHGAGVLKNIQYF.

The V call is TRBV7-9, the J call TRBJ1-5; TRBD1 is a possible D gene (5 bases). The CDR3 sequence is 16 residues long. Germline CDR1 is SEHNR and CDR2 is FQNEAQ (reference sequence). Trimming took off 3 bases at V and 2 bases at J, with 14 bases between the two ends. The chain's CDR3 is CASSFTTGVGNQPQHF. The CDR3 nucleotides are TGTGCCAGCAGCTTCACCACGGGGGTAGGCAATCAGCCCCAGCATTTT.

The V gene is TRBV7-2, the J gene TRBJ1-5; D is unresolved. Trimming removed 4 bases at V and 2 bases at J, with 9 bases between. Per germline, CDR1 SGHTA and CDR2 FQGNSA. This CDR3 contains 14 residues. CDR3 loop: CASSYGYGNQPQHF. CDR3 DNA: TGTGCCAGCAGCTATGGATACGGCAATCAGCCCCAGCATTTT.

This clonotype was detected only a few times. The chain couples TRBV15 to TRBJ1-1; the D gene is possibly TRBD1 (6 bases). CDR1 is LNHNV, CDR2 YYDKDF, per germline (reference sequence). CDR3 length equals 13 residues. Trimming took 7 bases from V and 0 from J, leaving 9 bases between them. CDR3 bases: TGTGCCACCAACAGGGCGGTGAACACTGAAGCTTTCTTT. This gives the protein CATNRAVNTEAFF.

This chain links TRBV25-1 with TRBJ2-5; 8 positions match TRBD2. CDR3 size: 14 residues. The junction had 5 bases not matched to a gene; V was cut back by 6 bases and J by 2 bases. Per germline, CDR1 MGHDK and CDR2 SYGVNS. The CDR3 sequence: CASRASGPQETQYF. Here the CDR3 DNA reads TGTGCCAGCAGGGCTAGCGGGCCTCAAGAGACCCAGTACTTC. The entire variable domain, with the rest obtained from reference TRBV25-1 and TRBJ2-5, is as follows: EADIYQTPRYLVIGTGKKITLECSQTMGHDKMYWYQQDPGMELHLIHYSYGVNSTEKGDLSSESTVSRIRTEHFPLTLESARPSHTSQYLCASRASGPQETQYFGPGTRLLVL.

J is TRBJ1-5 and V is TRBV6-1; D might be TRBD1 (5 bases). Between the trimmed V and J ends, which lost 2 bases and 5 bases, there was a span of 28 bases. Germline values: CDR1 MNHNS, CDR2 SASEGT. The CDR3 runs to 20 residues. CDR3 sequence (DNA): TGTGCCAGCAGTGAACGATCCTCTCCCGGGGGAACATGGCTCGATCAGCCCCAGCATTTT. Translated, it gives CASSERSSPGGTWLDQPQHF.

V usage is TRBV6-1 and J usage is TRBJ1-1; D is ambiguous. Trimming removed 5 bases at V and 6 bases at J, with 13 bases between. There are 13 residues in the CDR3. Per germline, CDR1 MNHNS and CDR2 SASEGT. As DNA, the CDR3 is TGTGCCAGCAGTCCCGGCCTTGCCCCTGAAGCTTTCTTT. As protein: CASSPGLAPEAFF.

V usage is TRBV5-6 and J usage is TRBJ1-6; 9 bases agree with TRBD1. The CDR3 loop spans 15 amino acids. Germline V gene lookup returns CDR1 SGHDT and CDR2 YYEEEE. Germline trimming cut 3 bases from V and 14 bases from J; bases unmatched to any gene: 12. The CDR3 coding sequence is TGTGCCAGCAGCTCCGCCGGGGACAGGGTTAGGGCCCTCCACTTT. Protein sequence: CASSSAGDRVRALHF.

The chain links TRBV19 to TRBJ1-1; D is unresolved. Germline CDR1 and CDR2: LNHDA and SQIVND (reference sequence). Trimming shortened V by 7 bases and J by 7 bases, and 10 bases separated the two germline ends. This CDR3 has 11 amino acids. The CDR3 bases are TGTGCCAGTACGTTGGGGAATGAAGCTTTCTTT. Translation: CASTLGNEAFF.

This chain uses TRBV5-4 with TRBJ2-3, with D tentatively TRBD2 (5 bases). CDR3 length equals 14 residues. The germline V and J ends were trimmed by 5 bases and 8 bases, with 18 bases remaining between them. Germline CDR1 is SGHNT and CDR2 is YYREEE (reference sequence). The CDR3 region has the DNA TGTGCCAGCAGGCAGAACGAGGGATTAGGTACGCAGTATTTT. This codes for CASRQNEGLGTQYF.

The CDR3 is CASSSRGLAAGTDTQYF. The CDR3 DNA reads TGTGCCAGCAGCTCTCGCGGACTAGCGGCGGGCACAGATACGCAGTATTTT. This chain connects TRBV6-1 to TRBJ2-3; 10 bases are shared with TRBD2. Germline lookup yields CDR1 MNHNS and CDR2 SASEGT. V shed 6 bases, J shed 1 base, and the junction held 10 bases outside the gene matches. The CDR3 spans 17 residues.

The gene calls are TRBV6-2 or TRBV6-3 and TRBJ1-5; D gene uncertain. Germline CDR1 and CDR2: MNHEY and SVGEGT. This CDR3 comprises 13 residues. The V and J ends lost 4 bases and 7 bases respectively, with 11 bases between them. The DNA for the CDR3 is TGTGCCAGCAGTTGGTCGGCTGGGCAGCCCCAGCATTTT. This sequence encodes CASSWSAGQPQHF.

This chain links TRBV20-1 with TRBJ1-5, with TRBD1 identical over 9 bases. The CDR3 spans 18 residues. CDR1 and CDR2 from the germline V gene are DFQATT and SNEGSKA (reference sequence). After removal of 6 bases from V and 0 bases from J, the junction contained 15 bases not matched to a gene. The CDR3 is CSAGPGTGNAHSNQPQHF. CDR3 coding DNA: TGCAGTGCCGGTCCCGGGACAGGGAACGCCCATAGCAATCAGCCCCAGCATTTT.

CDR3 sequence: CASTGDYGYTF. CDR3 sequence (DNA): TGTGCCAGCACAGGGGACTATGGCTACACCTTC. The V and J genes are TRBV19 and TRBJ1-2; 7 bases fit TRBD1. Germline values: CDR1 LNHDA, CDR2 SQIVND (reference sequence). Germline trimming cut 9 bases from V and 3 bases from J; bases unmatched to any gene: 1. This CDR3 is 11 amino acids long.

This clonotype is medium-sized. This chain connects TRBV15 to TRBJ2-1; perhaps TRBD1 as D (5 bases). This CDR3 comprises 13 residues. V gave up 0 bases and J gave up 9 bases, with 9 bases separating them. Per germline, CDR1 LNHNV and CDR2 YYDKDF (reference sequence). The CDR3 region has the DNA TGTGCCACCAGCAGAGATCAGGGTTCTGAGCAGTTCTTC. Residues: CATSRDQGSEQFF.

J is TRBJ1-2 and V is TRBV7-9; 11 bases align to TRBD1. The CDR3 is made up of 18 amino acids. The V and J ends lost 4 bases and 5 bases, in that order; junction bases with no gene match: 15. Germline loops: CDR1 SEHNR, CDR2 FQNEAQ (reference sequence). The CDR3 loop reads CASSSEYGQGAVGYGYTF. CDR3 nucleotide sequence: TGTGCCAGCAGCTCCGAATACGGACAGGGGGCCGTCGGGTATGGCTACACCTTC.